This TCR beta chain was retrieved from a study of T cell changes during pregnancy in multiple sclerosis. Data came from immunoSEQ multiplex PCR; TCRdb stores just in-frame clones and leaves some out. The sample yields roughly 29,000 clones, roughly 89% seen once. Trimming took 2 bases from V and 8 from J, leaving 10 bases between them. Germline CDR1 MNHEY, CDR2 SMNVEV (reference sequence). The CDR3 consists of 13 residues. The TCR sequence derives from a female donor with multiple sclerosis, enrolled in a pregnancy study. Specimen: CD8+ T cells from peripheral blood mononuclear cells, collected before pregnancy. The V and J genes are TRBV27 and TRBJ1-5; D perhaps matches TRBD1 (5 bases). CDR3 nucleotides: TGTGCCAGCAGTTTAGGACTACAGGAGCCCCAGCATTTT. As protein: CASSLGLQEPQHF.